The rows below give T cell receptor beta chains drawn from one sample of a study of metastatic and nonmetastatic thyroid tumors. TCRdb re-called the PCR reads through MiXCR. The sample consists of roughly 70,000 clones, roughly 18% of them appearing once. Sequencing input: blood. The receptors come from a female donor with papillary thyroid cancer or a benign thyroid nodule (not recorded which). Some clones in this sample may be carry-over from other donors' samples. Each CDR3 is given with its conserved first and last residue. Each record gives: V gene, clone size, J gene, D gene, CDR3 protein, CDR3 DNA. The D gene is left open where the match is weak. Clone size, where shown, is once, few, many, or a class for clones that have expanded.

v_gene: TRBV6-5
abundance: many
j_gene: TRBJ2-1
d_gene: TRBD2
CDR3aa: CASSYSTRGNNEQFF
CDR3nt: TGTGCCAGCAGTTACTCGACGCGGGGGAACAATGAGCAGTTCTTC

v_gene: TRBV6-1
abundance: few
j_gene: TRBJ2-1
d_gene: NA
CDR3aa: CASRDRLGIQNEQFF
CDR3nt: TGTGCCAGCAGGGACAGACTGGGGATACAGAATGAGCAGTTCTTC

v_gene: TRBV6-1
abundance: many
j_gene: TRBJ2-7
d_gene: TRBD2
CDR3aa: CASRITFAGEGSYEQYF
CDR3nt: TGTGCCAGCAGGATCACCTTCGCGGGGGAAGGGTCCTACGAGCAGTACTTC

v_gene: TRBV6-5
abundance: NA
j_gene: TRBJ2-7
d_gene: TRBD2
CDR3aa: CASIYSGLVSYEQCF
CDR3nt: TGTGCCAGCATTTACTCGGGACTAGTTTCCTACGAGCAGTGCTTC

v_gene: TRBV28
abundance: many
j_gene: TRBJ2-7
d_gene: TRBD2
CDR3aa: CASSPTRTSGRVHYEQYF
CDR3nt: TGTGCCAGCAGTCCCACCCGGACTAGCGGGAGGGTTCACTACGAGCAGTACTTC

v_gene: TRBV5-1
abundance: many
j_gene: TRBJ2-5
d_gene: TRBD1
CDR3aa: CASSPGQGQETQYF
CDR3nt: TGCGCCAGCAGCCCCGGACAGGGCCAAGAGACCCAGTACTTC

v_gene: TRBV7-9
abundance: many
j_gene: TRBJ2-1
d_gene: NA
CDR3aa: CASSWGESFFF
CDR3nt: TGTGCCAGCAGCTGGGGGGAGTCTTTTTTCTTC

v_gene: TRBV30
abundance: many
j_gene: TRBJ1-1
d_gene: NA
CDR3aa: CARSGPPETEAFF
CDR3nt: TGTGCCCGGTCGGGGCCTCCGGAGACTGAAGCTTTCTTT

v_gene: TRBV3-1
abundance: many
j_gene: TRBJ2-1
d_gene: NA
CDR3aa: CASSQEGAPYNEQFF
CDR3nt: TGTGCCAGCAGCCAGGAAGGGGCGCCCTACAATGAGCAGTTCTTC

v_gene: TRBV19
abundance: many
j_gene: TRBJ1-3
d_gene: NA
CDR3aa: CASMSGASGNTIYF
CDR3nt: TGTGCCAGCATGTCAGGAGCCTCTGGAAACACCATATATTTT

v_gene: TRBV2
abundance: many
j_gene: TRBJ2-3
d_gene: NA
CDR3aa: CASRQHTQYF
CDR3nt: TGTGCCAGCAGGCAACATACGCAGTATTTT